This T cell receptor (beta chain) emerged from a study of T cell repertoires in cytomegalovirus infection. Study background: CMV infection together with matching HLA type was indicated by public TCR beta signatures.

Study-level findings and limits: Dominant in the ex vivo response were TCR beta clonotypes restricted by HLA-C and specific for CMV.

Worth noting for this clonotype: Its antigen is unknown.

A single record per CDR3 protein comes from TCRdb applying MiXCR to the reads. In the table there are about 300,000 distinct CDR3 sequences, roughly 24% of which are singletons. The CDR3 is 15 amino acids. Unmatched junction bases numbered 9, after V lost 3 bases and J lost 2 bases. Germline loops: CDR1 DFQATT, CDR2 SNEGSKA (reference sequence). The sequence came from a human donor in good health (CMV status not recorded). Some clones in this sample may be carry-over from other donors' samples. The chain carries TRBV20-1 and TRBJ1-1; 7 nucleotides line up with TRBD1. Sequencing was performed on PBMCs. CDR3 region: CSASPKQGLNTEAFF. CDR3 nucleotides: TGCAGTGCTAGTCCCAAACAGGGGTTAAACACTGAAGCTTTCTTT.